These T cell receptor beta chains were read from a single sample in a study of response to subunit inactivated influenza vaccine. TCRdb processed the RT-PCR reads anew with MiXCR; each CDR3 protein has one entry. The table has a few hundred thousand distinct CDR3 sequences, roughly 20% seen once. Sequenced material: PBMCs from blood, taken about 20 months after vaccination. The receptors shown here come from a man aged 45 to 70 who received an inactivated influenza vaccine. The CDR3 runs from the conserved cysteine through the conserved F or W. The order of the fields is clone size, J gene, V gene, CDR3 length, D gene, CDR3 protein, CDR3 DNA. The D gene is left open where the match is weak. A clone size is listed for some rows: how often the clone was seen (once, few, many), or a class if it is expanded.

clone_size: few; j_call: TRBJ1-2; v_call: TRBV20-1; cdr3_length: 12; d_call: TRBD1; cdr3_aa: CSAETGVRGYTF; cdr3_nt: TGCAGTGCAGAGACAGGGGTTCGAGGCTACACCTTC
clone_size: -; j_call: TRBJ2-1; v_call: TRBV5-1; cdr3_length: 15; d_call: -; cdr3_aa: CASSPVGPSYNEQFF; cdr3_nt: TGCGCCAGCAGCCCAGTGGGTCCTTCCTACAATGAGCAGTTCTTC
clone_size: -; j_call: TRBJ1-5; v_call: TRBV20-1; cdr3_length: 18; d_call: TRBD1; cdr3_aa: CSASGRGQGGVGNQPQHF; cdr3_nt: TGCAGTGCTAGCGGGAGGGGACAGGGTGGGGTTGGCAATCAGCCCCAGCATTTT
clone_size: few; j_call: TRBJ1-2; v_call: TRBV28; cdr3_length: 20; d_call: -; cdr3_aa: CASSLGPRGLGSLDNYGYTF; cdr3_nt: TGTGCCAGCAGTTTAGGTCCCCGGGGCTTGGGCAGCCTTGATAACTATGGCTACACCTTC
clone_size: -; j_call: TRBJ1-2; v_call: TRBV6-2/TRBV6-3; cdr3_length: 14; d_call: TRBD1; cdr3_aa: CASGETGAKSGYTF; cdr3_nt: TGTGCCAGCGGGGAGACAGGGGCTAAGTCCGGCTACACCTTC
clone_size: -; j_call: TRBJ2-1; v_call: TRBV11-2; cdr3_length: 16; d_call: TRBD2; cdr3_aa: CASSLEFRTSGNEQFF; cdr3_nt: TGTGCCAGCAGCTTAGAGTTCCGGACTAGCGGCAATGAGCAGTTCTTC
clone_size: few; j_call: TRBJ1-1; v_call: TRBV3-1; cdr3_length: 13; d_call: -; cdr3_aa: CASRTGESTEAFF; cdr3_nt: TGTGCCAGCAGGACAGGTGAGAGCACTGAAGCTTTCTTT
clone_size: -; j_call: TRBJ2-5; v_call: TRBV6-1; cdr3_length: 14; d_call: -; cdr3_aa: CASSKGRSGETQYF; cdr3_nt: TGTGCCAGCAGTAAAGGGAGGTCCGGAGAGACCCAGTACTTC
clone_size: many; j_call: TRBJ1-3; v_call: TRBV12-3/TRBV12-4; cdr3_length: 13; d_call: -; cdr3_aa: CASSLTQRNTIYF; cdr3_nt: TGTGCCAGCAGTTTGACACAGCGAAACACCATATATTTT
clone_size: -; j_call: TRBJ2-5; v_call: TRBV3-1; cdr3_length: 15; d_call: TRBD2; cdr3_aa: CASSLLGRGRETQYF; cdr3_nt: TGTGCCAGCAGCCTCCTTGGGAGGGGCCGGGAGACCCAGTACTTC
clone_size: -; j_call: TRBJ2-5; v_call: TRBV3-1; cdr3_length: 17; d_call: -; cdr3_aa: CASSPPRVSTTQETQYF; cdr3_nt: TGTGCCAGCAGCCCCCCCCGGGTCTCCACAACCCAAGAGACCCAGTACTTC
clone_size: few; j_call: TRBJ2-5; v_call: TRBV5-1; cdr3_length: 17; d_call: TRBD1; cdr3_aa: CASSLALGRGQLETQYF; cdr3_nt: TGCGCCAGCAGCTTGGCCTTGGGCAGGGGGCAGTTAGAGACCCAGTACTTC
clone_size: -; j_call: TRBJ2-1; v_call: TRBV5-5; cdr3_length: 15; d_call: TRBD1; cdr3_aa: CASSGGQGVYNEQFF; cdr3_nt: TGTGCCAGCAGCGGAGGACAGGGGGTCTACAATGAGCAGTTCTTC
clone_size: many; j_call: TRBJ2-7; v_call: TRBV29-1; cdr3_length: 15; d_call: TRBD1; cdr3_aa: CSVELGTVNSYEQYF; cdr3_nt: TGCAGCGTTGAACTCGGGACAGTGAATTCCTACGAGCAGTACTTC
clone_size: few; j_call: TRBJ2-4; v_call: TRBV6-1; cdr3_length: 18; d_call: -; cdr3_aa: CASTIRGGRSWAKNIQYF; cdr3_nt: TGTGCCAGCACCATCAGGGGGGGCCGATCGTGGGCCAAAAACATTCAGTACTTC
clone_size: -; j_call: TRBJ1-3; v_call: TRBV11-2; cdr3_length: 14; d_call: -; cdr3_aa: CASSTTDSGNTIYF; cdr3_nt: TGTGCCAGCAGCACGACGGACAGTGGAAACACCATATATTTT
clone_size: -; j_call: TRBJ2-5; v_call: TRBV20-1; cdr3_length: 13; d_call: -; cdr3_aa: CSAREDRQETQYF; cdr3_nt: TGCAGTGCTAGGGAAGACAGACAAGAGACCCAGTACTTC
clone_size: -; j_call: TRBJ2-7; v_call: TRBV7-9; cdr3_length: 14; d_call: -; cdr3_aa: CASSQGQGPYEQYF; cdr3_nt: TGTGCCAGCAGCCAAGGCCAGGGACCCTACGAGCAGTACTTC
clone_size: -; j_call: TRBJ1-1; v_call: TRBV14; cdr3_length: 13; d_call: -; cdr3_aa: CASSQGWRPRAFF; cdr3_nt: TGTGCCAGCAGCCAAGGTTGGCGCCCTCGGGCTTTCTTT
clone_size: -; j_call: TRBJ1-1; v_call: TRBV12-3/TRBV12-4; cdr3_length: 15; d_call: -; cdr3_aa: CASSLSGHMNTEAFF; cdr3_nt: TGTGCCAGCAGTCTTTCGGGCCACATGAACACTGAAGCTTTCTTT
clone_size: few; j_call: TRBJ1-2; v_call: TRBV12-3/TRBV12-4; cdr3_length: 13; d_call: -; cdr3_aa: CASSPQGRDGYTF; cdr3_nt: TGTGCCAGCAGTCCTCAGGGGCGGGATGGCTACACCTTC
clone_size: -; j_call: TRBJ1-5; v_call: TRBV20-1; cdr3_length: 15; d_call: -; cdr3_aa: CSARDPRAGNQPQHF; cdr3_nt: TGCAGTGCTAGAGATCCCAGGGCGGGCAATCAGCCCCAGCATTTT
clone_size: -; j_call: TRBJ2-3; v_call: TRBV5-1; cdr3_length: 14; d_call: -; cdr3_aa: CASSLDRDGDTQYF; cdr3_nt: TGCGCCAGCAGCTTGGACAGGGATGGGGATACGCAGTATTTT
clone_size: -; j_call: TRBJ2-7; v_call: TRBV20-1; cdr3_length: 13; d_call: TRBD1; cdr3_aa: CSARVKAGGEQYF; cdr3_nt: TGCAGTGCTAGAGTAAAGGCAGGGGGCGAGCAGTACTTC
clone_size: few; j_call: TRBJ1-1; v_call: TRBV20-1; cdr3_length: 17; d_call: -; cdr3_aa: CSAQWEGIGPENTEAFF; cdr3_nt: TGCAGTGCCCAATGGGAGGGGATAGGACCGGAGAACACTGAAGCTTTCTTT
clone_size: once; j_call: TRBJ2-7; v_call: TRBV7-2; cdr3_length: 13; d_call: -; cdr3_aa: CASSLDRAYEQYF; cdr3_nt: TGTGCCAGCAGCTTAGACAGGGCGTACGAGCAGTACTTC
clone_size: few; j_call: TRBJ1-1; v_call: TRBV5-5; cdr3_length: 11; d_call: -; cdr3_aa: CASSLGGRAFF; cdr3_nt: TGTGCCAGCAGCTTGGGAGGACGTGCTTTCTTT
clone_size: many; j_call: TRBJ1-2; v_call: TRBV6-1; cdr3_length: 12; d_call: -; cdr3_aa: CASSDRVDGYTF; cdr3_nt: TGTGCCAGCAGTGACAGGGTGGATGGCTACACCTTC
clone_size: once; j_call: TRBJ1-2; v_call: TRBV10-3; cdr3_length: 15; d_call: TRBD1; cdr3_aa: CAISQRTGVNYGYTF; cdr3_nt: TGTGCCATCAGCCAACGGACAGGCGTTAACTATGGCTACACCTTC
clone_size: -; j_call: TRBJ1-4; v_call: TRBV5-1; cdr3_length: 15; d_call: -; cdr3_aa: CASSLAPDSNEKLFF; cdr3_nt: TGCGCCAGCAGCTTGGCCCCGGACAGTAATGAAAAACTGTTTTTT
clone_size: few; j_call: TRBJ1-3; v_call: TRBV7-9; cdr3_length: 16; d_call: -; cdr3_aa: CASSFRTDISGNTIYF; cdr3_nt: TGTGCCAGCAGCTTCCGGACCGATATCTCTGGAAACACCATATATTTT
clone_size: few; j_call: TRBJ2-3; v_call: TRBV30; cdr3_length: 14; d_call: -; cdr3_aa: CAWGDSSFTDTQYF; cdr3_nt: TGTGCCTGGGGAGACTCCTCCTTCACAGATACGCAGTATTTT
clone_size: few; j_call: TRBJ2-3; v_call: TRBV7-9; cdr3_length: 15; d_call: TRBD2; cdr3_aa: CASTGGGPGTDTQYF; cdr3_nt: TGTGCCAGCACCGGGGGGGGCCCCGGCACAGATACGCAGTATTTT
clone_size: -; j_call: TRBJ2-7; v_call: TRBV5-1; cdr3_length: 15; d_call: -; cdr3_aa: CASSLVQGTSYEQYF; cdr3_nt: TGCGCCAGCAGCTTGGTCCAGGGGACATCCTACGAGCAGTACTTC
clone_size: -; j_call: TRBJ2-7; v_call: TRBV10-3; cdr3_length: 13; d_call: -; cdr3_aa: CAIRRQESYEQYF; cdr3_nt: TGTGCCATCAGACGACAGGAGTCCTACGAGCAGTACTTC
clone_size: few; j_call: TRBJ2-3; v_call: TRBV6-1; cdr3_length: 16; d_call: TRBD1; cdr3_aa: CASSDGQGPLTDTQYF; cdr3_nt: TGTGCCAGCAGTGACGGACAGGGCCCCCTCACAGATACGCAGTATTTT
clone_size: -; j_call: TRBJ1-4; v_call: TRBV7-2; cdr3_length: 15; d_call: TRBD1; cdr3_aa: CASSPRQGAGEKLFF; cdr3_nt: TGTGCCAGCAGCCCCAGACAGGGGGCGGGAGAAAAACTGTTTTTT
clone_size: -; j_call: TRBJ1-3; v_call: TRBV12-3/TRBV12-4; cdr3_length: 14; d_call: -; cdr3_aa: CASRTDSSGNTIYF; cdr3_nt: TGTGCCAGCAGAACGGACAGCTCTGGAAACACCATATATTTT
clone_size: -; j_call: TRBJ2-1; v_call: TRBV20-1; cdr3_length: 16; d_call: -; cdr3_aa: CSARDLSGVSYNEQFF; cdr3_nt: TGCAGTGCTAGAGATCTAAGCGGAGTCTCCTACAATGAGCAGTTCTTC
clone_size: few; j_call: TRBJ2-2; v_call: TRBV12-3/TRBV12-4; cdr3_length: 17; d_call: TRBD2; cdr3_aa: CASSLAPSGSGAGELFF; cdr3_nt: TGTGCCAGCAGTTTAGCGCCCAGCGGGAGTGGTGCCGGGGAGCTGTTTTTT
clone_size: -; j_call: TRBJ2-2; v_call: TRBV25-1; cdr3_length: 13; d_call: -; cdr3_aa: CASSPATGRELFF; cdr3_nt: TGTGCCAGCAGTCCTGCGACAGGACGGGAGCTGTTTTTT
clone_size: -; j_call: TRBJ2-5; v_call: TRBV5-4; cdr3_length: 15; d_call: -; cdr3_aa: CASSLNSMRGETQYF; cdr3_nt: TGTGCCAGCAGCTTGAACAGTATGAGGGGCGAGACCCAGTACTTC
clone_size: -; j_call: TRBJ2-7; v_call: TRBV18; cdr3_length: 12; d_call: -; cdr3_aa: CASSPGFDEQYF; cdr3_nt: TGTGCCAGCTCACCAGGGTTTGACGAGCAGTACTTC
clone_size: few; j_call: TRBJ2-7; v_call: TRBV20-1; cdr3_length: 14; d_call: TRBD2; cdr3_aa: CSAKSSGYSYEQYF; cdr3_nt: TGCAGTGCCAAATCTAGCGGGTATTCCTACGAGCAGTACTTC
clone_size: few; j_call: TRBJ2-3; v_call: TRBV20-1; cdr3_length: 12; d_call: -; cdr3_aa: CSATQSPDTQYF; cdr3_nt: TGCAGTGCAACCCAGAGCCCAGATACGCAGTATTTT
clone_size: many; j_call: TRBJ1-2; v_call: TRBV7-2; cdr3_length: 15; d_call: -; cdr3_aa: CASNRRHGVDYGYTF; cdr3_nt: TGTGCCAGCAACAGACGACATGGGGTCGACTATGGCTACACCTTC
clone_size: many; j_call: TRBJ1-2; v_call: TRBV12-3/TRBV12-4; cdr3_length: 20; d_call: TRBD1; cdr3_aa: CASSDDRVFAAMDLNYGYTF; cdr3_nt: TGTGCCAGCAGTGACGACAGGGTTTTTGCTGCAATGGACCTTAACTATGGCTACACCTTC
clone_size: -; j_call: TRBJ1-4; v_call: TRBV7-2; cdr3_length: 14; d_call: -; cdr3_aa: CASSLVGFNEKLFF; cdr3_nt: TGTGCCAGCAGCTTAGTCGGGTTTAATGAAAAACTGTTTTTT
clone_size: -; j_call: TRBJ1-2; v_call: TRBV7-2; cdr3_length: 14; d_call: -; cdr3_aa: CASSADGGNYGYTF; cdr3_nt: TGTGCCAGCAGCGCGGACGGGGGGAACTATGGCTACACCTTC
clone_size: few; j_call: TRBJ1-5; v_call: TRBV20-1; cdr3_length: 13; d_call: TRBD1; cdr3_aa: CSAMGQAPQPQHF; cdr3_nt: TGCAGTGCTATGGGACAGGCGCCTCAGCCCCAGCATTTT
clone_size: few; j_call: TRBJ2-3; v_call: TRBV7-2; cdr3_length: 15; d_call: TRBD2; cdr3_aa: CASSPRGGRTDTQYF; cdr3_nt: TGTGCCAGCAGCCCTCGTGGCGGGAGGACAGATACGCAGTATTTT
clone_size: -; j_call: TRBJ1-5; v_call: TRBV27; cdr3_length: 17; d_call: TRBD1; cdr3_aa: CASGPAGGQIGNQPQHF; cdr3_nt: TGTGCCAGCGGCCCGGCAGGGGGGCAGATTGGCAATCAGCCCCAGCATTTT
clone_size: many; j_call: TRBJ1-5; v_call: TRBV7-2; cdr3_length: 16; d_call: TRBD1; cdr3_aa: CASSLRTGMGNQPQHF; cdr3_nt: TGTGCCAGCAGCTTAAGGACAGGGATGGGCAATCAGCCCCAGCATTTT